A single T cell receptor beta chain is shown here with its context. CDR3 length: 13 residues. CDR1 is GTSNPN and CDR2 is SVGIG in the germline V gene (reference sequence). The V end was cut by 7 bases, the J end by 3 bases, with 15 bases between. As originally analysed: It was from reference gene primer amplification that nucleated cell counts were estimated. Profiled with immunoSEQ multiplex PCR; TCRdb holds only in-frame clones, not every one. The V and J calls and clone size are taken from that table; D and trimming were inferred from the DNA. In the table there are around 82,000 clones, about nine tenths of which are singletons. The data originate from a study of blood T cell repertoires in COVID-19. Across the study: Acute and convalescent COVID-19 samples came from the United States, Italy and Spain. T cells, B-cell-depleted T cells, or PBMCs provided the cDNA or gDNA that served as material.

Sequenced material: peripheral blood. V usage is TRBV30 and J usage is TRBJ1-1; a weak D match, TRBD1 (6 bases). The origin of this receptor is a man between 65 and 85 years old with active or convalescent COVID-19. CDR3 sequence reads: CASNRELDTEAFF. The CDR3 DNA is TGTGCCTCAAACAGGGAGTTAGACACTGAAGCTTTCTTT.